These 29 T cell receptor beta chains came from one sample sequenced in a study of blood T cell repertoires in COVID-19. Using immunoSEQ multiplex PCR, the repertoire was profiled, and TCRdb retains in-frame clones only, with some absent. Among approximately 130,000 clones listed, 75% to 90% were seen once. Sequencing was performed on peripheral blood. These receptors all come from a woman in her fifties or sixties who had recovered from COVID-19.

The rearrangement uses TRBV6-5 and TRBJ2-6; D is perhaps TRBD1 (5 bases). CDR1 MNHEY and CDR2 SVGAGI come from the germline V gene. The ends were cut back, 0 bases at V and 2 bases at J, with 8 bases in the middle. The CDR3 extends over 16 amino acids. In nucleotides, the CDR3 is TGTGCCAGCAGTTACTCGATAGGGGCTGGGGCCAACGTCCTGACTTTC. This sequence encodes CASSYSIGAGANVLTF.

This sequence joins TRBV10-1 and TRBJ2-7, with TRBD2 matching over 9 bases. This CDR3 contains 15 residues. J was trimmed by 3 bases and V by 0 bases; bases with no gene match: 3. CDR1 is WNHNN and CDR2 is SYGVQD in the germline V gene (reference sequence). This chain's CDR3 is CASSESLAGFYEQYF. In DNA, the CDR3 is TGCGCCAGCAGTGAGTCTCTAGCGGGGTTCTACGAGCAGTACTTC.

V usage is TRBV4-2 and J usage is TRBJ2-2; TRBD2 might be the D (7 bases). Germline V gene data show CDR1 as LGHNA and CDR2 as YNFKEQ. This CDR3 comprises 16 residues. The V end lost 4 bases, the J end lost 3 bases, and 15 bases lay between the germline ends. CDR3 protein: CASSRGGGTDTGELFF. Here the CDR3 DNA reads TGTGCCAGCAGCCGCGGGGGCGGGACTGACACCGGGGAGCTGTTTTTT.

This chain links TRBV27 with TRBJ2-7; TRBD2 matches at 11 bases. Unmatched junction bases numbered 2, after V lost 5 bases and J lost 2 bases. Germline V gene lookup returns CDR1 MNHEY and CDR2 SMNVEV (reference sequence). The CDR3 has 14 amino acids. The CDR3 region is CASSKLAGAYEQYF. CDR3 nucleotide sequence: TGTGCCAGCAGTAAACTAGCGGGGGCCTACGAGCAGTACTTC.

This chain's CDR3 is CASSKRGSISYNEQFF. In DNA form, the CDR3 reads TGTGCCAGCAGTAAAAGGGGGTCCATATCCTACAATGAGCAGTTCTTC. This chain connects TRBV27 to TRBJ2-1, with D maybe TRBD1 (6 bases). V dropped 5 bases and J dropped 1 base, with 15 bases sitting between them. The CDR3 contains 16 residues. Per the germline V gene, CDR1 is MNHEY and CDR2 is SMNVEV (reference sequence).

This clone was found a few times. The chain combines TRBV24-1 with TRBJ2-1; D gene unclear. The V gene lost 4 bases and the J gene lost 7 bases, with 16 bases spanning the gap. The germline V gene encodes CDR1 KGHDR and CDR2 SFDVKD. This CDR3 is 15 amino acids long. CDR3 nucleotide sequence: TGTGCCACCAGTGACCCTTCGGCAGGCTCAAATGAGCAGTTCTTC. Translated, it gives CATSDPSAGSNEQFF.

J is TRBJ1-5 and V is TRBV6-5; D gene ambiguous. Trimming left V 6 bases short and J 3 bases short, with 9 bases between. There are 13 residues in the CDR3. Germline CDR1 MNHEY, CDR2 SVGAGI. The CDR3 region is CASSMRANQPQHF. CDR3 DNA: TGTGCCAGCAGCATGAGAGCCAATCAGCCCCAGCATTTT.

There are a few counts of this clone. In DNA, the CDR3 is TGTGCCAGCAGCCACCGAGGGTGGCCTAAAGAGACCCAGTACTTC. It translates to CASSHRGWPKETQYF. The V gene is TRBV3-1 (or the pseudogene TRBV3-2), the J gene TRBJ2-5; TRBD2 is a possible D gene (5 bases). The V gene lost 3 bases and the J gene lost 3 bases, with 14 bases spanning the gap. CDR1 is LGHDT, CDR2 YNNKEL, per germline (reference sequence). There are 15 residues in the CDR3.

This chain connects TRBV6-6 to TRBJ2-7, with 7 bases aligning to TRBD2. Germline V gene lookup returns CDR1 MNHNY and CDR2 SVGAGI (reference sequence). The CDR3 has 16 residues. Trimming took 4 bases from V and 1 from J; bases not matched to a gene: 10. The DNA of the CDR3 is TGTGCCAGCAGTTCCTGGCGCGGGAGAGGATCCTACGAGCAGTACTTC. Translating gives CASSSWRGRGSYEQYF.

The genes are TRBV4-3 and TRBJ1-1; 9 nucleotides align to TRBD1. J was trimmed by 2 bases and V by 2 bases; bases with no gene match: 3. Per germline, CDR1 LGHNA and CDR2 YSLEER. CDR3 length: 15 residues. CDR3 protein: CASSQSGQGNTEAFF. CDR3 coding DNA: TGCGCCAGCAGCCAATCGGGACAGGGAAACACTGAAGCTTTCTTT.

This clone has a single count. The rearrangement joins TRBV3-1 (or the pseudogene TRBV3-2) to TRBJ1-1; TRBD1 matches 9 bases. This CDR3 is built from 15 residues. Germline V lookup: CDR1 LGHDT, CDR2 YNNKEL (reference sequence). With V trimmed by 6 bases and J by 5 bases, 10 bases remained unmatched. This chain's CDR3 is CASSRGQGSLTEAFF. CDR3 sequence (DNA): TGTGCCAGCAGTCGGGGACAGGGAAGCTTGACTGAAGCTTTCTTT.

V usage is TRBV7-8 and J usage is TRBJ2-1; 8 nucleotides match TRBD2. The CDR3 has 17 amino acids. V lost 4 bases, J lost 4 bases, and 12 bases stayed unmatched. Germline CDR1 is SGHVS and CDR2 is FQNEAQ. In DNA form, the CDR3 reads TGTGCCAGCAGCTCCCCATTTAGCGGGACCCAATACAATGAGCAGTTCTTC. Translated, it gives CASSSPFSGTQYNEQFF.

This clone was detected only once. The V call is TRBV7-3, the J call TRBJ2-7; D possibly corresponds to TRBD1 (5 bases). The CDR3 length is 14 residues. V was cut by 5 bases and J by 5 bases, with 16 bases left in between. Germline V lookup: CDR1 SGHTA, CDR2 FQGTGA. CDR3 protein: CASSPDSGFDEQYF. CDR3 bases: TGTGCCAGCAGCCCCGACAGTGGATTCGACGAGCAGTACTTC.

This chain links TRBV2 with TRBJ1-6; perhaps TRBD1 as D (6 bases). Germline CDR1 SNHLY, CDR2 FYNNEI. The CDR3 spans 16 residues. Trimming stripped 6 bases from V and 6 bases from J, with 18 bases between. CDR3 region: CASRRQVLSTNSPLHF. The CDR3 DNA is TGTGCCAGCAGAAGACAGGTCCTCAGTACTAATTCACCCCTCCACTTT.

This chain links TRBV2 with TRBJ1-3, with 8 bases that match TRBD1. CDR3 size: 17 residues. Per germline, CDR1 SNHLY and CDR2 FYNNEI. V trimming: 2 bases; J trimming: 3 bases; junction bases outside the gene matches: 9. The CDR3 DNA is TGTGCCAGCAGTGAATCCCGGGACAGGATCAGTGGAAACACCATATATTTT. Translating gives CASSESRDRISGNTIYF.

The rearrangement uses TRBV29-1 and TRBJ2-7, with 8 bases aligning to TRBD1. The CDR3 has 12 amino acids. Germline-derived CDR1 and CDR2 are SQVTM and ANQGSEA. V shed 6 bases and J 2 bases; nucleotides not matched to a gene: 3. CDR3 region: CSVGQGTYEQYF. In DNA form, the CDR3 reads TGCAGCGTCGGACAGGGCACCTACGAGCAGTACTTC.

The rearrangement links TRBV7-8 to TRBJ2-1, with 13 nucleotides matching TRBD2. This CDR3 is 12 amino acids long. Germline V gene sequence: CDR1 SGHVS, CDR2 FQNEAQ. After removal of 5 bases from V and 12 bases from J, the junction contained 1 base not matched to a gene. CDR3 in amino acids: CASSRTSGGQFF. CDR3 sequence (DNA): TGTGCCAGCAGCCGGACTAGCGGGGGGCAGTTCTTC. Together with reference TRBV7-8 and TRBJ2-1, the CDR3 gives the full variable domain: GAGVSQSPRYKVAKRGQDVALRCDPISGHVSLFWYQQALGQGPEFLTYFQNEAQLDKSGLPSDRFFAERPEGSVSTLKIQRTQQEDSAVYLCASSRTSGGQFFGPGTRLTVL.

This chain joins TRBV4-1 and TRBJ1-2; D is perhaps TRBD1 (6 bases). Trimming left V 1 base short and J 8 bases short, with 17 bases between. This CDR3 comprises 15 residues. CDR1 and CDR2 from the germline V gene are MGHRA and YSYEKL. The CDR3 coding sequence is TGCGCCAGCAGCCAAGGGCGGGGGGGGCATAACGGCTACACCTTC. Encoded protein: CASSQGRGGHNGYTF.

V is TRBV11-3 and J is TRBJ2-1; a possible D gene is TRBD1 (6 bases). V lost 5 bases and J 15 bases, leaving 17 bases between the germline ends. This CDR3 comprises 12 residues. Germline values: CDR1 SGHNT, CDR2 YENEEA. CDR3 amino acids: CASSGRGAVPFF. In DNA, the CDR3 is TGTGCCAGCAGCGGCAGGGGCGCCGTCCCGTTCTTC.

This chain joins TRBV11-2 and TRBJ1-5, with 9 positions matching TRBD1. Trimming at V came to 5 bases and at J to 6 bases, leaving 5 bases not matched to a gene. CDR1 is SGHAT and CDR2 is FQNNGV in the germline V gene. There are 14 residues in the CDR3. The CDR3 DNA reads as TGTGCCAGCAGCGTGGGACAGGGTGGTCAGCCCCAGCATTTT. The encoded protein is CASSVGQGGQPQHF.

The chain employs TRBV5-1 and TRBJ2-5; tentatively, D is TRBD1 (5 bases). This CDR3 spans 15 amino acids. The germline V and J ends were trimmed by 4 bases and 2 bases, with 15 bases remaining between them. Per the germline V gene, CDR1 is SGHRS and CDR2 is YFSETQ. CDR3 sequence: CASSPAPGQQETQYF. CDR3 sequence (DNA): TGCGCCAGCAGCCCAGCCCCCGGACAACAAGAGACCCAGTACTTC.

The V gene is TRBV7-3, the J gene TRBJ2-1; 10 nucleotides align to TRBD2. Germline CDR1 SGHTA, CDR2 FQGTGA. The CDR3 is 16 amino acids. V gave up 4 bases and J gave up 4 bases; unmatched junction bases: 7. This CDR3 is CASSYRTSGPYNEQFF. The CDR3 DNA is TGTGCCAGCAGCTATCGGACTAGCGGTCCTTACAATGAGCAGTTCTTC.

This clone is a singleton in its sample. The rearrangement uses TRBV30 and TRBJ2-1, with 9 positions matching TRBD2. Unmatched junction bases numbered 13, after V lost 1 base and J lost 3 bases. Germline loops: CDR1 GTSNPN, CDR2 SVGIG (reference sequence). The CDR3 spans 18 residues. CDR3 sequence reads: CAWSGGGGAKVLYNEQFF. The CDR3 coding sequence is TGTGCCTGGAGTGGTGGCGGGGGGGCCAAGGTCCTCTACAATGAGCAGTTCTTC.

The J gene is TRBJ1-1, the V gene TRBV5-1; the D gene is possibly TRBD1 (5 bases). V shed 6 bases and J shed 5 bases, with 14 bases lying between them. Germline lookup yields CDR1 SGHRS and CDR2 YFSETQ. CDR3 length: 13 residues. The CDR3 spells CASKGIGGTEAFF. The CDR3, as DNA: TGCGCCAGCAAGGGTATCGGGGGAACTGAAGCTTTCTTT.

The V gene is TRBV5-4, the J gene TRBJ1-2; D may be TRBD1 (5 bases). The V gene lost 2 bases and the J gene lost 5 bases, with 22 bases spanning the gap. Per the germline V gene, CDR1 is SGHNT and CDR2 is YYREEE (reference sequence). CDR3 length: 17 residues. DNA for the CDR3: TGTGCCAGCAGCTTATCGATATCAAGAGCGGGGGAGTATGGCTACACCTTC. Protein: CASSLSISRAGEYGYTF.

The chain is built from TRBV10-3 and TRBJ2-3; no clear D. CDR3 length: 14 amino acids. The germline V and J ends were trimmed by 10 bases and 0 bases, with 14 bases remaining between them. Germline V gives CDR1 ENHRY, CDR2 SYGVKD. The CDR3 DNA reads TGTGCCACCTGGTCGAGCCCGAGCACAGATACGCAGTATTTT. This encodes CATWSSPSTDTQYF.

The chain combines TRBV24-1 with TRBJ2-6; 8 bases are shared with TRBD1. Germline CDR1 is KGHDR and CDR2 is SFDVKD. After removal of 4 bases from V and 2 bases from J, the junction contained 3 bases not matched to a gene. The CDR3 is 16 residues long. CDR3 coding DNA: TGTGCCACCAGTGACCGGACAGGGACTGGGGCCAACGTCCTGACTTTC. Encoded protein: CATSDRTGTGANVLTF.

This clone was picked up one time. The chain uses TRBV5-6 and TRBJ2-3; TRBD1 agrees at 7 bases. V shed 5 bases and J 8 bases; nucleotides not matched to a gene: 5. The germline V gene encodes CDR1 SGHDT and CDR2 YYEEEE. This CDR3 has 12 residues. The CDR3: CASRWAGGTQYF. The CDR3 DNA is TGTGCCAGCAGATGGGCAGGGGGTACGCAGTATTTT.

This chain links TRBV27 with TRBJ1-2, with D possibly TRBD1 on 5 matching bases. The CDR3 has 14 amino acids. Germline V CDR1 and CDR2: MNHEY, SMNVEV (reference sequence). V lost 2 bases, J lost 2 bases, and 9 bases lay in between. CDR3 bases: TGTGCCAGCAGTTTAGGGGCTGGAAACTATGGCTACACCTTC. Encoded protein: CASSLGAGNYGYTF.